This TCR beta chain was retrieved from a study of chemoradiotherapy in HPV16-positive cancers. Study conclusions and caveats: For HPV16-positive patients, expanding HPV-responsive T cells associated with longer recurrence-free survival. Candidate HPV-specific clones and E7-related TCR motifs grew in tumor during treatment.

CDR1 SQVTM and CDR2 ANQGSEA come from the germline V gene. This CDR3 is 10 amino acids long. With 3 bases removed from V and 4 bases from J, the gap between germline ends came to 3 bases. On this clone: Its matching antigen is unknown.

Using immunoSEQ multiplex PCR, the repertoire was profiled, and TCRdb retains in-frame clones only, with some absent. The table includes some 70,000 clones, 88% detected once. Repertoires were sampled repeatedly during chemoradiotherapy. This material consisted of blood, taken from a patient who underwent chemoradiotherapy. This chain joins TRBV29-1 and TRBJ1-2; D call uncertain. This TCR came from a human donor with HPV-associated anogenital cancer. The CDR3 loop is CSVESYGYTF. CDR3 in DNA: TGCAGCGTTGAGAGCTATGGCTACACCTTC.